In its sample, the clone carrying this T cell receptor (beta chain) was seen a few times. What it binds is unknown. Unique molecular identifiers were attached to individual cDNA molecules. From the 5' RACE reads, TCRdb called clonotypes with MiXCR, one entry per CDR3 protein. Of about 67,000 distinct CDR3 sequences in the sample, about 9% are singletons; the top ten hold roughly 16%. This entry is derived from a study of early T cells in non-severe SARS-CoV-2 infection. At the level of the study: Sequencing of bulk RNA from unsorted whole blood was done, without chain pairing. Study-wide results and limits: Private and CD4 specificities were missed by VDJdb matching, skewed to anti-spike CD8.

This CDR3 has 13 amino acids. V was trimmed by 5 bases and J by 6 bases, leaving 11 bases between them. V and J are TRBV12-3 or TRBV12-4 and TRBJ2-1; D might be TRBD1 or TRBD2, each matching 5 bases. This TCR derives from an adult who was a healthcare worker with PCR-confirmed SARS-CoV-2 infection or an uninfected control (not recorded which). Sequenced here: whole blood, sampled at baseline. The CDR3 here is CASSKTRGNEQFF. The CDR3 region has the DNA TGTGCCAGCAGTAAAACTAGGGGCAATGAGCAGTTCTTC.